A selection of T cell receptor beta chains follows, all from one sample in a study of blood T cell repertoires in COVID-19. Sequenced by immunoSEQ multiplex PCR; TCRdb stores in-frame clones only, minus some. The sample lists around 300,000 clones, around 89% occurring once. Sequenced: PBMCs or T cells enriched from blood (not recorded which). These receptor sequences come from a young woman with acute COVID-19. Both conserved end residues are part of each CDR3. The D gene is left open where the match is weak. Size is stated for part of the rows, as once, few or many counts, or as a class when the clone is expanded.

>TRBV27|.|.|TRBJ1-1
TGTGCCAGCAGTTTGATGATGGGGCTCACTGAAGCTTTCTTT
CASSLMMGLTEAFF
>TRBV27|.|.|TRBJ1-1
TGTGCCAGCTTCATCTCGGGGGACGCCACTGAAGCTTTCTTT
CASFISGDATEAFF
>TRBV6-5|.|.|TRBJ2-6
TGTGCCGTAGCCCCCTCTGGGGCCAACGTCCTGACTTTC
CAVAPSGANVLTF
>TRBV2|once|.|TRBJ2-3
TGTGCCAGCACTTACACAGATACGCAGTATTTT
CASTYTDTQYF
>TRBV2|.|.|TRBJ2-7
TGTGCCAGCAGCGCTAGCGGGACAGGTTCCGAAAGCTACGAGCAGTACTTC
CASSASGTGSESYEQYF
>TRBV10-2|.|.|TRBJ2-7
TGCGCCAGCGTACAGGGATTTCCCTCCTACGAGCAGTACTTC
CASVQGFPSYEQYF
>TRBV28|once|.|TRBJ1-1
TGTGCCAGCAGCCGGGGGGAGGGGCTGAACACTGAAGCTTTCTTT
CASSRGEGLNTEAFF
>TRBV28|.|.|TRBJ2-7
TGTGCCAGCAGTGTCTCGCCAGGGGTTACCTACGAGCAGTACTTC
CASSVSPGVTYEQYF
>TRBV19|.|TRBD1|TRBJ1-5
TGTGCCAGCACGGCCGGGACAGGGGATCAGCCCCAGCATTTT
CASTAGTGDQPQHF
>TRBV11-3|once|.|TRBJ1-1
TGTGCCAGCAGCTTAGCAAAGAACACTGAAGCTTTCTTT
CASSLAKNTEAFF
>TRBV27|.|.|TRBJ2-7
TGTGCCAGCAGGGACTCTGTGGGAGCAAGCTCCTACGAGCAGTACTTC
CASRDSVGASSYEQYF
>TRBV2|.|.|TRBJ1-4
TGTGCCAGCAGTGTCACCGTCCTCACGGCTAATGAAAAACTGTTTTTT
CASSVTVLTANEKLFF
>TRBV7-9|.|.|TRBJ1-6
TGTGCCAGCAGCTCTGGGGGCCGTAATTCACCCCTCCACTTT
CASSSGGRNSPLHF
>TRBV7-2|.|.|TRBJ2-7
TGTGCCAGTGGCCGCACCGCCTCCTACGAGCAGTACTTC
CASGRTASYEQYF
>TRBV27|.|TRBD1|TRBJ1-2
TGTGCCAGCAGTAGAGGACGGACAGGGAGAGTGAATGGCTACACCTTC
CASSRGRTGRVNGYTF
>TRBV24-1|.|TRBD1|TRBJ2-4
TGTGCCACCAGTGGGGATGGAGACAGGGAAAACATTCAGTACTTC
CATSGDGDRENIQYF
>TRBV19|.|TRBD1|TRBJ1-2
TGTGCCAGTAGTCCCCGACAGGGGGCGGTCTATGGCTACACCTTC
CASSPRQGAVYGYTF
>TRBV10-3|.|TRBD1|TRBJ1-2
TGTGCCATCAGTGAGTCGGACAGGCCGTTCTATGGCTACACCTTC
CAISESDRPFYGYTF
>TRBV7-9|.|.|TRBJ1-1
TGTGCCAGCAGCTTAAAGGGAGCGAACACTGAAGCTTTCTTT
CASSLKGANTEAFF
>TRBV5-1|once|.|TRBJ2-1
TGCGCCAGCAGCTTGGACCCTCCCGGGACTCACTCCTACAATGAGCAGTTCTTC
CASSLDPPGTHSYNEQFF
>TRBV3-1/TRBV3-2|once|.|TRBJ1-4
TGTGCCAGCAGCCAGTCCGGGGAAATAAAACTGTTTTTT
CASSQSGEIKLFF
>TRBV9|.|.|TRBJ1-3
TGTGCCAGCAGCGTTAAATCAGGTCCGATTGGAAACACCATATATTTT
CASSVKSGPIGNTIYF
>TRBV12-3/TRBV12-4|.|.|TRBJ1-1
TGTGCCAGCAGTTGGGGAGGATCTGAAGCTTTCTTT
CASSWGGSEAFF
>TRBV7-9|.|TRBD2|TRBJ2-1
TGTGCCAGCAGCGTGGGACTAGCGGAGATTAGCTCCTACAATGAGCAGTTCTTC
CASSVGLAEISSYNEQFF
>TRBV6-1|few|TRBD2|TRBJ2-1
TGTGCCAGCAGTGACGGGGCTAGCGGGAGTGAACAGTTCTTC
CASSDGASGSEQFF
>TRBV24-1|.|.|TRBJ2-1
TGTGTTGCGGCCTTCAATGAGCAGTTCTTC
CVAAFNEQFF
>TRBV18|.|.|TRBJ1-2
TGTGCCAGCTCCCCGACTCAGCTCAGCCCTACAGGGAGCTATGGCTACACCTTC
CASSPTQLSPTGSYGYTF
>TRBV28|.|TRBD2|TRBJ2-7
TGTGCCAGCAGTTTATGGTCAACCGGGACTAGCTACACCTACGAGCAGTACTTC
CASSLWSTGTSYTYEQYF
>TRBV4-2|few|.|TRBJ2-3
TGTGCCAGCAGCCAAGATAGGGGCAGGGTAGGGACAGATACGCAGTATTTT
CASSQDRGRVGTDTQYF
>TRBV18|.|TRBD1|TRBJ2-5
TGTGCCAGCTCACCACGTGACCCGGGACAGGGTCTCTTGGGGGGTTTAGAGACCCAGTACTTC
CASSPRDPGQGLLGGLETQYF
>TRBV27|.|TRBD1|TRBJ2-3
TGTGCCAGCAGTTTTGACAGGGGGCGAGATACGCAGTATTTT
CASSFDRGRDTQYF
>TRBV27|.|TRBD1|TRBJ1-5
TGTGCCAGCAGTTTCCTCCCGACAGGGGAGAGTAGTCAGCCCCAGCATTTT
CASSFLPTGESSQPQHF
>TRBV18|.|.|TRBJ2-7
TGTGCCAGCTCTCCGGTTATCCTATACGAGCAGTACTTC
CASSPVILYEQYF
>TRBV5-1|.|.|TRBJ2-1
TGCGCCAGCAGCTCTTGGGGCGAGCAGTTCTTC
CASSSWGEQFF
>TRBV28|.|TRBD1|TRBJ2-2
TGTGCCAGCAGCCCGTTCGGGACAGGTGTAGTTGGGGGCACCGGGGAGCTGTTTTTT
CASSPFGTGVVGGTGELFF
>TRBV18|.|.|TRBJ2-3
TGTGCCAGCTCACCACCAGCCTACACAGATACGCAGTATTTT
CASSPPAYTDTQYF
>TRBV24-1|.|TRBD2|TRBJ2-3
TGTGCCACCGGCGACATTAGCGGGAGGGCCGAAGATACGCAGTATTTT
CATGDISGRAEDTQYF
>TRBV3-1/TRBV3-2|.|.|TRBJ1-1
TGTGCCAGCAGTCAAGCGGGGAAGAACACTGAAGCTTTCTTT
CASSQAGKNTEAFF
>TRBV5-6|.|.|TRBJ2-5
TGTGCCAGCAGCTTATTCTGGCGTAGACAGGAGACCCAGTACTTC
CASSLFWRRQETQYF
>TRBV9|.|.|TRBJ2-5
TGTGCCAGCAGCCCCAGGGACATCTATAAGGAGACCCAGTACTTC
CASSPRDIYKETQYF
>TRBV11-2|once|.|TRBJ1-2
TGTGCCAGCAGCCCCGGACAGTTTAACTATGGCTACACCTTC
CASSPGQFNYGYTF
>TRBV7-6|.|TRBD2|TRBJ2-7
TGTGCCAGCCGGGAGTTAGCGGGAGCGTCCTACGAGCAGTACTTC
CASRELAGASYEQYF
>TRBV28|.|TRBD1|TRBJ1-2
TGTGCCAGCAGGTATACAGGGGGCGATGGCTACACCTTC
CASRYTGGDGYTF
>TRBV18|.|.|TRBJ2-7
TGTGCCAGCTCACCATTAGGACGGGGGGAGCAGTACTTC
CASSPLGRGEQYF
>TRBV4-2|.|TRBD2|TRBJ2-7
TGTGCCAGCAGCCAAGCGGGAGGGGCTTACGAGCAGTACTTC
CASSQAGGAYEQYF